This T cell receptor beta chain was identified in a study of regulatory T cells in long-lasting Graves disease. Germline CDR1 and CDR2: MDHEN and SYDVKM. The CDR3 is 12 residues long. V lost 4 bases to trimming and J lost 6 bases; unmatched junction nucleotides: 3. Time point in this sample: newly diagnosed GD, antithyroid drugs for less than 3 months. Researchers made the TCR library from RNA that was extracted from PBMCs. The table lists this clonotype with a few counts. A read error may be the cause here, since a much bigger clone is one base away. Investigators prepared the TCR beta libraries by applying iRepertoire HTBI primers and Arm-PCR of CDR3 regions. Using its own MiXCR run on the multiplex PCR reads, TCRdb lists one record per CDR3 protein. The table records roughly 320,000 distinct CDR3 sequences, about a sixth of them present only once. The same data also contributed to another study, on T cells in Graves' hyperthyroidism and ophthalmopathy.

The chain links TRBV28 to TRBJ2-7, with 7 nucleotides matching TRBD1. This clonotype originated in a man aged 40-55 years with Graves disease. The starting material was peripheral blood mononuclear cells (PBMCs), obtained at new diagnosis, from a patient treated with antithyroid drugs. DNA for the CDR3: TGTGCCAGCAGTTCCCCAGGGGGCGAGCAGTACTTC. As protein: CASSSPGGEQYF.